The 12 T cell receptor beta chains below come from one sample, sequenced in a study of T cells in Graves' hyperthyroidism and ophthalmopathy. RNA transcripts served as the template for amplifying TCR beta CDR3 regions. First-round RT-PCR targeting the TCR CDR3 was performed with the HTBI primer set. Via MiXCR, TCRdb re-called the multiplex PCR reads, giving one row per CDR3 protein. Here the sample spans about 350,000 distinct CDR3 sequences, roughly 13% being singletons. Sequences were obtained from blood. All receptors come from a woman younger than 45 with Graves' hyperthyroidism.

J is TRBJ2-3 and V is TRBV2, with D maybe TRBD2 (5 bases). The CDR3 has 12 amino acids. The germline V and J ends were trimmed by 8 bases and 6 bases, with 12 bases remaining between them. From germline, CDR1 is SNHLY and CDR2 FYNNEI. The DNA of the CDR3 is TGTGCCAGCTCCGAGAGAGGGGATACGCAGTATTTT. Translating gives CASSERGDTQYF.

This clonotype was detected a few times. This chain connects TRBV11-2 to TRBJ1-6; D perhaps matches TRBD1 (6 bases). The CDR3 has 16 residues. Germline CDR1 reads SGHAT; CDR2 reads FQNNGV. The V end was cut by 4 bases, the J end by 0 bases, with 10 bases between. In DNA, the CDR3 is TGTGCCAGCAGCTCAAGACAGGTCTCCTATAATTCACCCCTCCACTTT. Its translation: CASSSRQVSYNSPLHF.

The chain combines TRBV7-2 with TRBJ2-7; no reliable D call. CDR1 and CDR2 from the germline V gene are SGHTA and FQGNSA. The CDR3 is 12 amino acids. The V end lost 5 bases, the J end lost 4 bases, and 9 bases lay between the germline ends. The CDR3 reads CASSIRTYEQYF. Here the CDR3 DNA reads TGTGCCAGCAGCATCCGAACTTACGAGCAGTACTTC.

On this clonotype: A much larger clone differs by one base, so this may be a read error. The chain has TRBV11-2 and TRBJ2-1; D is ambiguous. Germline values: CDR1 SGHAT, CDR2 FQNNGV. Trimming pared 6 bases from V and 0 bases from J, leaving 18 bases between. The CDR3 totals 17 residues. This CDR3 is CASRPPLTLSSYNEQFF. The DNA for the CDR3 is TGTGCCAGCAGACCCCCCTTGACTCTGAGCTCCTACAATGAGCAGTTCTTC. The full variable domain, its missing parts supplied by reference TRBV11-2 and TRBJ2-1, is EAGVAQSPRYKIIEKRQSVAFWCNPISGHATLYWYQQILGQGPKLLIQFQNNGVVDDSQLPKDRFSAERLKGVDSTLKIQPAKLEDSAVYLCASRPPLTLSSYNEQFFGPGTRLTVL.

This clonotype occurred many times. The chain combines TRBV28 with TRBJ1-2, with TRBD1 matching 8 bases. The germline CDR1 and CDR2 sequences are MDHEN and SYDVKM. Trimming removed 5 bases from V and 8 bases from J; junction bases left unmatched: 7. CDR3 length: 13 residues. The CDR3 is CASSGQGILGYTF. The DNA for the CDR3 is TGTGCCAGCAGTGGACAGGGAATCCTAGGCTACACCTTC.

V usage is TRBV20-1 and J usage is TRBJ1-2, with a weak D call TRBD1 (5 bases). Trimming left V 6 bases short and J 2 bases short, with 10 bases between. CDR3 length: 12 amino acids. From germline, CDR1 is DFQATT and CDR2 SNEGSKA (reference sequence). This chain's CDR3 is CSARTGNYGYTF. DNA of the CDR3: TGCAGTGCACGCACAGGCAACTATGGCTACACCTTC.

The V call is TRBV30, the J call TRBJ2-1; the D gene is possibly TRBD2 (6 bases). CDR3 length: 13 amino acids. From germline, CDR1 is GTSNPN and CDR2 SVGIG (reference sequence). Trimming left V 7 bases short and J 0 bases short, with 10 bases between. This chain's CDR3 is CAFGRSSYNEQFF. CDR3 nucleotides: TGTGCCTTTGGGAGGAGCTCCTACAATGAGCAGTTCTTC. The full variable domain, rest sourced from reference TRBV30 and TRBJ2-1, is SQTIHQWPATLVQPVGSPLSLECTVEGTSNPNLYWYRQAAGRGLQLLFYSVGIGQISSEVPQNLSASRPQDRQFILSSKKLLLSDSGFYLCAFGRSSYNEQFFGPGTRLTVL.

The chain joins TRBV29-1 to TRBJ2-5; D not certain. There are 11 residues in the CDR3. CDR1 and CDR2 from the germline V gene are SQVTM and ANQGSEA. The V end was cut by 4 bases, the J end by 5 bases, with 8 bases between. The CDR3 DNA sequence: TGCAGCGTTGGCAGGTCCGAGACCCAGTACTTC. Encoded protein: CSVGRSETQYF.

The chain links TRBV7-3 to TRBJ2-1, with D possibly matching TRBD2 (7 bases). This CDR3 region has 16 residues. Germline CDR1 reads SGHTA; CDR2 reads FQGTGA. Deletions cut 6 bases from V and 8 bases from J, with 23 bases between. CDR3 sequence reads: CASSYRGSGGLDEQFF. The CDR3, as DNA: TGTGCCAGCAGTTACCGCGGGAGTGGGGGCCTCGATGAGCAGTTCTTC.

This clonotype was detected many times. This chain connects TRBV18 to TRBJ1-2, with 7 bases that match TRBD1. Germline CDR1 reads KGHSH; CDR2 reads LQKENI. This CDR3 is 13 amino acids long. The V gene end was trimmed by 8 bases and the J gene end by 3 bases; junction bases not matched to a gene: 6. Here the CDR3 reads CASSPGQDYGYTF. The DNA of the CDR3 is TGTGCCAGCAGTCCCGGACAGGACTATGGCTACACCTTC.

This chain connects TRBV20-1 to TRBJ2-3, with 7 bases aligning to TRBD2. The CDR3 length is 14 residues. Germline CDR1 DFQATT, CDR2 SNEGSKA (reference sequence). The trim removed 4 bases at V and 0 bases at J, leaving 4 bases unmatched. In DNA, the CDR3 is TGCAGTGCTACTTCGGGGGGTAGCACAGATACGCAGTATTTT. As protein: CSATSGGSTDTQYF.

V usage is TRBV4-1 and J usage is TRBJ2-5; 10 bases are a match to TRBD2. V was clipped by 2 bases and J by 5 bases; unmatched bases: 5. The CDR3 covers 15 residues. CDR1 is MGHRA and CDR2 is YSYEKL in the germline V gene. In DNA, the CDR3 is TGCGCCAGCAGCCAACCTAGCGGGAGAGGGGAGACCCAGTACTTC. Its translation is CASSQPSGRGETQYF.